This entry describes one T cell receptor beta chain. Trimming cost V 1 base and J 5 bases; bases outside gene matches: 5. The CDR3 runs 15 residues. Germline loops: CDR1 LNHDA, CDR2 SQIVND (reference sequence). These data are taken from a study of blood T cell repertoires in COVID-19. Looking at the study overall: Samples taken during acute and convalescent COVID-19 were collected in the United States, Italy and Spain. PBMCs, B-cell-depleted T cells, or T cells provided the cDNA or gDNA that made up the material.

In the authors' workflow: Amplified reference gene primers provided the basis for estimating nucleated cell counts. Sequencing was performed with immunoSEQ multiplex PCR; in TCRdb, only in-frame clones are kept and a portion is missing. That table gives V, J and clone size, and the DNA gave D and trimming. The sample contains about 180,000 clones, approximately 88% of which appear only once. Seattle participants joined during active infection and were tracked over time. The chain has TRBV19 and TRBJ1-5; 7 bases map to TRBD1. The sequence derives from a woman in her 40s with COVID-19, enrolled during active disease. Sequenced: peripheral blood. DNA for the CDR3: TGTGCCAGTAGTATAGGTTCCAGGGGGGATCAGCCCCAGCATTTT. This sequence encodes CASSIGSRGDQPQHF.